This is a list of T cell receptor beta chains from one sample in a study of blood T cell repertoires in COVID-19. Assay used: immunoSEQ multiplex PCR; TCRdb lists only in-frame clones, some missing. The table has approximately 200,000 clones, 85% seen once. Sequenced sample: PBMCs or T cells enriched from blood (not recorded which). The receptors were gathered from a man aged 40-55 years who had recovered from COVID-19. Each CDR3 is given with its conserved first and last residue. D genes are given only for firm matches. A clone size is listed for some rows: how often the clone was seen (once, few, many), or a class if it is expanded.

j_call	clone_size	v_call	d_call	cdr3_aa	cdr3_nt
TRBJ1-2	-	TRBV27	-	CASSLAGNYGYTF	TGTGCCAGCAGTTTGGCGGGAAACTATGGCTACACCTTC
TRBJ2-1	-	TRBV27	-	CASSSLAANYNEQFF	TGTGCCAGCAGCTCCTTAGCGGCCAACTACAATGAGCAGTTCTTC
TRBJ2-7	few	TRBV15	-	CATSRDLATAYEQYF	TGTGCCACCAGCAGAGATCTTGCTACCGCCTACGAGCAGTACTTC
TRBJ1-1	-	TRBV5-6	-	CASSLAFGEAFF	TGTGCCAGCAGCTTGGCTTTCGGGGAAGCTTTCTTT
TRBJ1-1	-	TRBV19	-	CASLSPDTEAFF	TGTGCCAGCCTCTCTCCGGACACTGAAGCTTTCTTT
TRBJ2-1	-	TRBV5-1	TRBD1	CASSLGDSNEQFF	TGCGCCAGCAGCTTGGGGGACAGCAATGAGCAGTTCTTC
TRBJ2-5	-	TRBV9	TRBD2	CASSVGLAGVETQYF	TGTGCCAGCAGCGTAGGACTAGCGGGAGTCGAGACCCAGTACTTC
TRBJ2-2	once	TRBV6-2/TRBV6-3	TRBD2	CASSYASGRVTGELFF	TGTGCCAGCAGTTACGCTAGCGGGAGAGTGACCGGGGAGCTGTTTTTT
TRBJ1-6	-	TRBV6-5	TRBD1	CASSAGTGISPLHF	TGTGCCAGCAGCGCCGGGACAGGGATTTCACCCCTCCACTTT
TRBJ1-5	-	TRBV19	-	CASSLKGHQPQHF	TGTGCCAGTAGCTTAAAGGGGCATCAGCCCCAGCATTTT
TRBJ2-2	once	TRBV3-1/TRBV3-2	-	CASSLRAGGELFF	TGTGCCAGCAGCCTAAGGGCGGGCGGGGAGCTGTTTTTT
TRBJ1-2	-	TRBV7-8	TRBD1	CASSSTGGFGYTF	TGTGCCAGCAGCTCTACAGGGGGCTTCGGCTACACCTTC
TRBJ2-5	-	TRBV28	TRBD2	CASSLLAGLETQYF	TGTGCCAGCAGTTTGCTAGCGGGACTGGAGACCCAGTACTTC
TRBJ2-7	few	TRBV30	TRBD1	CAWDRGGGEQYF	TGTGCCTGGGACAGGGGAGGCGGCGAGCAGTACTTC
TRBJ2-7	-	TRBV6-5	-	CASREGARHEQYF	TGTGCCAGCAGGGAGGGGGCAAGGCACGAGCAGTACTTC
TRBJ2-7	-	TRBV4-2	TRBD1	CASSYTTGVSYEQYF	TGTGCCAGCAGCTATACGACAGGGGTCTCCTACGAGCAGTACTTC
TRBJ2-2	-	TRBV7-2	-	CASSLGARTGELFF	TGTGCCAGCAGCTTAGGTGCGCGCACCGGGGAGCTGTTTTTT
TRBJ1-4	-	TRBV28	-	CASAETSGIDEKLFF	TGTGCCAGCGCCGAAACGTCGGGAATCGACGAAAAACTGTTTTTT
TRBJ1-5	-	TRBV15	TRBD1	CATSMKKGQGMMNQPQHF	TGTGCCACCAGTATGAAAAAGGGACAGGGAATGATGAATCAGCCCCAGCATTTT
TRBJ2-7	-	TRBV19	-	CASSIEQGSEQYF	TGTGCCAGTAGTATAGAACAGGGTTCCGAGCAGTACTTC
TRBJ1-4	once	TRBV4-1	TRBD1	CASSPGQLNEKLFF	TGCGCCAGCAGCCCGGGACAGCTTAATGAAAAACTGTTTTTT
TRBJ2-3	once	TRBV18	-	CASSPYGQTDTQYF	TGTGCCAGCTCACCATACGGACAGACAGATACGCAGTATTTT
TRBJ2-5	-	TRBV2	TRBD1	CASSEIEGAGETQYF	TGTGCCAGCAGTGAAATAGAGGGGGCCGGAGAGACCCAGTACTTC
TRBJ1-1	-	TRBV19	-	CASSMGQNTEAFF	TGTGCCAGTAGTATGGGACAGAACACTGAAGCTTTCTTT
TRBJ2-2	once	TRBV2	-	CASKSRESNTGELFF	TGTGCCAGCAAATCGCGGGAAAGCAACACCGGGGAGCTGTTTTTT
TRBJ1-5	-	TRBV21-1	-	CASSKVQASIKPQHF	TGTGCCAGCAGCAAAGTGCAGGCCTCAATCAAGCCCCAGCATTTT
TRBJ2-2	-	TRBV3-1/TRBV3-2	TRBD1	CASSHTGTGSSTGELFF	TGTGCCAGCAGCCACACTGGGACAGGGTCGAGCACCGGGGAGCTGTTTTTT
TRBJ2-3	-	TRBV7-6	TRBD1	CASSLAVDDRGEVSDTQYF	TGTGCCAGCAGCTTAGCGGTAGACGACAGGGGAGAGGTATCAGATACGCAGTATTTT
TRBJ2-7	-	TRBV2	-	CASSEGLYSTYEQYF	TGTGCCAGCAGTGAAGGTTTGTACAGTACCTACGAGCAGTACTTC
TRBJ2-2	-	TRBV29-1	-	CSVEDAVNGELFF	TGCAGCGTTGAAGATGCGGTAAACGGGGAGCTGTTTTTT
TRBJ1-2	few	TRBV30	TRBD1	CAWSMGQGAYGYTF	TGTGCCTGGAGCATGGGACAGGGTGCGTACGGCTACACCTTC
TRBJ2-7	-	TRBV28	TRBD1	CASSYRGYEQYF	TGTGCCAGCAGTTACAGGGGATACGAGCAGTACTTC
TRBJ1-6	-	TRBV3-1/TRBV3-2	-	CASSLGGGSPLHF	TGTGCCAGCAGCCTTGGCGGGGGCTCACCCCTCCACTTT
TRBJ1-2	-	TRBV25-1	-	CASSRGGIYGYTF	TGTGCCAGCAGTAGGGGGGGCATCTATGGCTACACCTTC
TRBJ1-1	-	TRBV9	-	CASSVGENRPTEAFF	TGTGCCAGCAGCGTAGGCGAGAACAGACCCACTGAAGCTTTCTTT
TRBJ2-7	-	TRBV29-1	-	CSVRDDGYYEQYF	TGCAGCGTGCGGGATGACGGCTACTACGAGCAGTACTTC
TRBJ2-7	-	TRBV6-5	TRBD1	CASSNYRGSYEQYF	TGTGCCAGCAGTAATTACAGGGGTTCCTACGAGCAGTACTTC